One sample yielded the 18 T cell receptor beta chains listed below, sequenced in a study of blood T cell repertoires in COVID-19. TCRdb keeps only in-frame clones here, not all; method: immunoSEQ multiplex PCR. The sample includes 150,000 to 200,000 clones, around four fifths of them seen just once. The sample comprised peripheral blood. The receptors were sampled from a woman in her seventies who had recovered from COVID-19.

This clone was picked up a small number of times. CDR3 sequence: CATSDAARDEQFF. CDR3 bases: TGTGCCACCAGTGACGCCGCGCGGGATGAGCAGTTCTTC. J is TRBJ2-1 and V is TRBV24-1; tentatively, D is TRBD2 (5 bases). With 4 bases removed from V and 8 bases from J, the gap between germline ends came to 11 bases. This CDR3 has 13 residues. Germline CDR1 and CDR2: KGHDR and SFDVKD.

The chain is built from TRBV11-2 and TRBJ2-7; possibly TRBD1 for D (5 bases). With 2 bases removed from V and 3 bases from J, the gap between germline ends came to 8 bases. Germline V CDR1 and CDR2: SGHAT, FQNNGV. The CDR3 totals 13 residues. In DNA form, the CDR3 reads TGTGCCAGCAGCTTATTCCAGGGCTACGAGCAGTACTTC. It specifies CASSLFQGYEQYF. Using reference TRBV11-2 and TRBJ2-7 for the parts outside the CDR3, the full variable domain is EAGVAQSPRYKIIEKRQSVAFWCNPISGHATLYWYQQILGQGPKLLIQFQNNGVVDDSQLPKDRFSAERLKGVDSTLKIQPAKLEDSAVYLCASSLFQGYEQYFGPGTRLTVT.

The rearrangement uses TRBV5-6 and TRBJ2-3; 7 nucleotides agree with TRBD2. V lost 3 bases to trimming and J lost 2 bases; unmatched junction nucleotides: 15. This CDR3 spans 18 amino acids. Germline lookup yields CDR1 SGHDT and CDR2 YYEEEE. CDR3 bases: TGTGCCAGCAGCTCAACCGGGTCGTCAGCGGGGTACACAGATACGCAGTATTTT. Its protein is CASSSTGSSAGYTDTQYF.

The V call is TRBV29-1, the J call TRBJ2-7; D call uncertain. CDR1 and CDR2 from the germline V gene are SQVTM and ANQGSEA. The CDR3 spans 11 residues. The germline V and J ends were trimmed by 4 bases and 4 bases, with 8 bases remaining between them. CDR3 nucleotides: TGCAGCGTTGGGGCAGCTTACGAGCAGTACTTC. It specifies CSVGAAYEQYF.

The count of this clone is one. The chain carries TRBV5-1 and TRBJ1-1; a possible D gene is TRBD1 (5 bases). Germline V CDR1 and CDR2: SGHRS, YFSETQ. The CDR3 has 13 residues. V lost 0 bases and J lost 4, with 7 bases in between. This CDR3 is CASSLGQITEAFF. Written as DNA, the CDR3 is TGCGCCAGCAGCTTGGGACAGATCACTGAAGCTTTCTTT.

The chain carries TRBV30 and TRBJ1-4, with TRBD1 identical over 9 bases. Looked up from germline, CDR1 is GTSNPN and CDR2 is SVGIG (reference sequence). The CDR3 extends over 16 amino acids. V shed 3 bases, J shed 8 bases, and the junction held 13 bases outside the gene matches. The DNA of the CDR3 is TGTGCCTGGAGCACCTCCTGGACAGGGGATTGGGAAAAACTGTTTTTT. This codes for CAWSTSWTGDWEKLFF.

This clone was seen once. V gene TRBV28 combines with J gene TRBJ2-7, with 8 bases identical to TRBD2. Germline V lookup: CDR1 MDHEN, CDR2 SYDVKM. The CDR3 is 14 residues long. With 8 bases clipped from V and 1 base from J, the junction kept 7 bases outside the gene matches. The CDR3 DNA is TGTGCCAGCCGGTTACTAGCGGCGTCCTACGAGCAGTACTTC. It encodes CASRLLAASYEQYF.

The chain couples TRBV15 to TRBJ1-5; weak D call: TRBD1 (6 bases). The V end was cut by 3 bases, the J end by 10 bases, with 22 bases between. This CDR3 is 16 amino acids long. Germline-derived CDR1 and CDR2 are LNHNV and YYDKDF (reference sequence). The CDR3 is CATSSGTGQRYPPQHF. Written as DNA, the CDR3 is TGTGCCACCAGCAGCGGAACAGGACAGCGATACCCTCCCCAGCATTTT. The full variable domain, its missing parts supplied by reference TRBV15 and TRBJ1-5, is DAMVIQNPRYQVTQFGKPVTLSCSQTLNHNVMYWYQQKSSQAPKLLFHYYDKDFNNEADTPDNFQSRRPNTSFCFLDIRSPGLGDTAMYLCATSSGTGQRYPPQHFGDGTRLSIL.

J is TRBJ2-3 and V is TRBV7-2; 8 bases line up with TRBD2. Germline assignment: CDR1 SGHTA and CDR2 FQGNSA. The CDR3 length is 15 residues. V was pared by 4 bases and J by 5 bases, with 8 bases of the junction left unmatched. The CDR3 is CASSSPRAGVDTQYF. The CDR3 nucleotides are TGTGCCAGCAGCTCCCCGAGAGCGGGGGTAGATACGCAGTATTTT.

The rearrangement joins TRBV5-1 to TRBJ1-1; 10 nucleotides line up with TRBD1. J was trimmed by 6 bases and V by 4 bases; bases with no gene match: 6. The CDR3 extends over 14 amino acids. The germline V gene has CDR1 SGHRS and CDR2 YFSETQ. The CDR3 bases are TGCGCCAGCAGCCGGGGGACAGGGGTCTCTGAAGCTTTCTTT. Translation gives CASSRGTGVSEAFF.

This clone was seen only a few times. The chain joins TRBV18 to TRBJ1-2, with a tentative D call TRBD1 (5 bases). Per the germline V gene, CDR1 is KGHSH and CDR2 is LQKENI. The CDR3 runs to 14 residues. The V gene lost 2 bases and the J gene lost 7 bases, with 14 bases spanning the gap. CDR3 DNA sequence: TGTGCCAGCTCACCAGGCAGGGCCGAAAGTGGCTACACCTTC. This encodes CASSPGRAESGYTF.

V and J are TRBV27 and TRBJ2-7; D may be TRBD2 (6 bases). The CDR3 covers 14 residues. Trimming removed 2 bases at V and 6 bases at J, with 14 bases between. In germline, CDR1 is MNHEY, CDR2 SMNVEV (reference sequence). This CDR3 is CASSLRGYGGEQYF. CDR3 nucleotide sequence: TGTGCCAGCAGTTTACGGGGCTACGGGGGCGAGCAGTACTTC.

This clone was counted many times. The chain recombines TRBV4-2 with TRBJ2-5; 9 bases fit TRBD2. The CDR3 loop spans 15 amino acids. Germline V gives CDR1 LGHNA, CDR2 YNFKEQ. The junction had 0 bases not matched to a gene; V was cut back by 0 bases and J by 1 base. This CDR3 reads CASSQEREGQETQYF. CDR3 sequence (DNA): TGTGCCAGCAGCCAAGAGCGGGAGGGCCAAGAGACCCAGTACTTC.

The genes are TRBV2 and TRBJ2-2; weak D call: TRBD1 (7 bases). CDR1 is SNHLY and CDR2 is FYNNEI in the germline V gene. V lost 5 bases and J 4 bases, leaving 17 bases between the germline ends. This CDR3 comprises 16 residues. The CDR3 DNA follows: TGTGCCAGCAGTCCCCAGGGGGGCGCGGGCACCGGGGAGCTGTTTTTT. Translated, it gives CASSPQGGAGTGELFF.

The chain uses TRBV10-3 and TRBJ1-2, with D unresolved. V was cut by 5 bases and J by 6 bases, with 16 bases left in between. Germline assignment: CDR1 ENHRY and CDR2 SYGVKD. The CDR3 contains 14 residues. The CDR3 DNA reads as TGTGCCATCAGTTCCGATCCTAACGAGGATGGCTACACCTTC. Translated: CAISSDPNEDGYTF.

J is TRBJ2-6 and V is TRBV6-5, with D possibly being TRBD2 (5 bases). The CDR3 consists of 14 residues. The V gene's germline CDR1 is MNHEY and CDR2 SVGAGI. V gave up 10 bases and J gave up 0 bases, with 10 bases separating them. The CDR3 sequence is CATGRGSGANVLTF. CDR3 in DNA: TGTGCCACCGGACGGGGCTCTGGGGCCAACGTCCTGACTTTC.

The chain is built from TRBV13 and TRBJ2-1; 14 bases map to TRBD2. V shed 5 bases and J 8 bases; nucleotides not matched to a gene: 5. Per the germline V gene, CDR1 is PRHDT and CDR2 is FYEKMQ (reference sequence). The CDR3 spans 15 residues. The CDR3 DNA is TGTGCCAGCAGCCTTCGACTAGCGGGAGGGGATGAGCAGTTCTTC. It encodes CASSLRLAGGDEQFF.

The V call is TRBV19, the J call TRBJ2-7, with 7 nucleotides matching TRBD1. The J segment lost 0 bases and the V segment lost 3 bases, leaving 11 bases of the junction unmatched. Germline V gives CDR1 LNHDA, CDR2 SQIVND (reference sequence). The length of the CDR3 is 17 residues. The CDR3 bases are TGTGCCAGTAGTATTTTTCCCCGGGACAGCATCTCCTACGAGCAGTACTTC. Translating it yields CASSIFPRDSISYEQYF.